Below are 7 T cell receptor beta chains sequenced from a single sample in a study of shared clonotypes between healthy human individuals. Clones were sequenced by immunoSEQ multiplex PCR, and TCRdb holds only the in-frame ones, with some missing. The sample has approximately 2.5 million clones, 90% to 95% seen once; the top ten hold approximately 0.35%. Sequences were obtained from naive CD4+ T cells from PBMCs. The subset is: CD45RA+ positively selected. The receptors here all came from a man between 18 and 29 years old in good health. Some clones in this sample may be carry-over from other donors' samples.

The chain joins TRBV4-3 to TRBJ1-2; D is ambiguous. Germline loops: CDR1 LGHNA, CDR2 YSLEER. The CDR3 runs 14 residues. V lost 0 bases and J lost 2, with 7 bases in between. The CDR3 nucleotides read TGCGCCAGCAGCCAAGAAACGGGGAACTATGGCTACACCTTC. Its protein product is CASSQETGNYGYTF.

The gene calls are TRBV7-3 and TRBJ2-3, with 11 bases identical to TRBD1. V lost 5 bases, J lost 8 bases, and 3 bases stayed unmatched. The germline gives CDR1 SGHTA, CDR2 FQGTGA. The CDR3 runs to 13 residues. The CDR3 DNA follows: TGTGCCAGCAGCGGACAGGGGGCCGGTACGCAGTATTTT. This codes for CASSGQGAGTQYF.

For this clone: The sample contains more than one DNA sequence encoding this CDR3. This sequence joins TRBV9 and TRBJ2-5; 8 nucleotides line up with TRBD1. The J segment lost 4 bases and the V segment lost 0 bases, leaving 5 bases of the junction unmatched. The CDR3 runs to 15 residues. The germline gives CDR1 SGDLS, CDR2 YYNGEE. The chain's CDR3 is CASSVAGTGGETQYF. The CDR3 nucleotides are TGTGCCAGCAGCGTAGCTGGGACAGGAGGAGAGACCCAGTACTTC.

A word on this clone: A much larger clone differs by one base, so this may be a read error. Different DNA sequences within this sample yield the same CDR3. This chain joins TRBV7-2 and TRBJ1-1; a possible D gene is TRBD1 (5 bases). There are 13 residues in the CDR3. Germline V lookup: CDR1 SGHTA, CDR2 FQGNSA. Between the trimmed V and J ends, which lost 2 bases and 2 bases, there was a span of 6 bases. The CDR3 loop reads CASSLQGNTEAFF. The CDR3 DNA follows: TGTGCCAGCAGCTTACAGGGTAACACTGAAGCTTTCTTT. Looking up the rest from reference TRBV7-2 and TRBJ1-1 gives the full variable domain: GAGVSQSPSNKVTEKGKDVELRCDPISGHTALYWYRQSLGQGLEFLIYFQGNSAPDKSGLPSDRFSAERTGGSVSTLTIQRTQQEDSAVYLCASSLQGNTEAFFGQGTRLTVV.

The gene calls are TRBV4-1 and TRBJ2-3; 11 bases match TRBD2. V lost 1 base to trimming and J lost 2 bases; unmatched junction nucleotides: 5. The V gene's germline CDR1 is MGHRA and CDR2 YSYEKL. The CDR3 consists of 17 residues. The CDR3 here is CASSQARLAGPTDTQYF. CDR3 in DNA: TGCGCCAGCAGCCAAGCCCGACTAGCGGGGCCCACAGATACGCAGTATTTT.

CDR3 in amino acids: CASSTGTYTQYF. CDR3 sequence (DNA): TGTGCCAGCAGTACCGGGACGTATACGCAGTATTTT. The chain carries TRBV6-6 and TRBJ2-3; D possibly matches TRBD1 or TRBD2 (5 bases each). Trimming took 5 bases from V and 7 from J, leaving 10 bases between them. The CDR3 loop spans 12 amino acids. CDR1 is MNHNY, CDR2 SVGAGI, per germline (reference sequence).

V usage is TRBV6-1 and J usage is TRBJ2-1, with D unclear. V shed 2 bases and J shed 4 bases, with 6 bases lying between them. This CDR3 comprises 13 residues. The germline CDR1 and CDR2 sequences are MNHNS and SASEGT. In DNA form, the CDR3 reads TGTGCCAGCAGTGAACAACGGTACAATGAGCAGTTCTTC. Translation gives CASSEQRYNEQFF.